This T cell receptor (beta chain) is from a study of cytomegalovirus exposure and HLA in healthy donors. Study-wide findings and caveats: Indistinguishability led to the exclusion of some V segments, TRBV6-2 and TRBV6-3 included.

Germline lookup yields CDR1 SGHRS and CDR2 YFSETQ. The V gene lost 6 bases and the J gene lost 5 bases, with 17 bases spanning the gap. This CDR3 contains 14 residues. Both 60 Vbeta primers and 13 Jbeta primers went into the PCR. Original methodology: In a later analysis, roughly 11 million of approximately 86 million unique beta chains occurred in at least two donors. Assay used: immunoSEQ multiplex PCR; TCRdb lists only in-frame clones, some missing. The DNA gave D and trimming, while V, J and clone size come from that table. The repertoire consists of tens of thousands of clones, with just under 85% occurring once and the leading ten covering roughly 5.5%. This clone was seen only a few times. Its target is not known.

The receptor's source is a woman in her late teens or twenties in good health and CMV-seropositive. The sequencing sample was made of PBMCs. J is TRBJ1-2 and V is TRBV5-1; D is undetermined. The CDR3 coding sequence is TGCGCCAGCAACCCGAACGGGGAAGGATATGGCTACACCTTC. Its protein is CASNPNGEGYGYTF.